The rows below give T cell receptor beta chains drawn from one sample of a study of blood T cell repertoires in COVID-19. Clones were read by immunoSEQ multiplex PCR, and TCRdb kept only the in-frame ones, dropping some. This sample has some 330,000 clones, with about 90% found just once. Sequenced input: PBMCs or T cells enriched from blood (not recorded which). These receptors were obtained from a young man who had recovered from COVID-19. CDR3s include the opening cysteine and the closing phenylalanine or tryptophan. D genes are given only for firm matches. Only part of the rows carry a size: once, few, many, or a class if the clone is expanded.

j_call v_call clone_size d_call cdr3_aa cdr3_nt
TRBJ1-1 TRBV19 - TRBD1 CASSLPLEGGFGAFF TGTGCCAGTAGCCTTCCCCTGGAAGGGGGCTTTGGAGCTTTCTTT
TRBJ2-1 TRBV7-6 once - CASSLTDSYYNEQFF TGTGCCAGCAGCTTAACTGACAGTTACTACAATGAGCAGTTCTTC
TRBJ1-2 TRBV30 - TRBD1 CAWSGGFGYGYTF TGTGCCTGGTCAGGGGGATTCGGCTATGGCTACACCTTC
TRBJ1-1 TRBV30 - - CAWTLPGNTEAFF TGTGCCTGGACCCTCCCGGGGAACACTGAAGCTTTCTTT
TRBJ1-6 TRBV2 - TRBD1 CASSGDRNSPLHF TGTGCCAGCAGTGGGGACAGAAATTCACCCCTCCACTTT
TRBJ1-1 TRBV19 few - CASSDTQGVPAFF TGTGCCAGTAGTGACACCCAGGGCGTCCCAGCTTTCTTT
TRBJ1-1 TRBV6-5 - TRBD1 CAIDSTGATEAFF TGTGCCATCGACTCTACAGGGGCCACTGAAGCTTTCTTT
TRBJ2-2 TRBV19 - TRBD1 CASSVPDRGGTGELFF TGTGCCAGTAGTGTCCCCGACAGGGGAGGCACCGGGGAGCTGTTTTTT
TRBJ1-4 TRBV28 - TRBD1 CASSLVGTVSNEKLFF TGTGCCAGCAGCTTGGTCGGGACAGTTAGTAATGAAAAACTGTTTTTT
TRBJ1-5 TRBV19 - - CASSSSFRDQPQHF TGTGCCAGTAGTAGCAGTTTCAGGGATCAGCCCCAGCATTTT
TRBJ2-1 TRBV19 - TRBD2 CATTRLAGYNEQFF TGTGCCACCACAAGACTAGCGGGGTACAATGAGCAGTTCTTC